The source of this T cell receptor beta chain is a study of blood T cell repertoires in COVID-19 (dated by TCRdb to the early 2020s). Background for the entire study: Samples from collaborators originated in the United States, Italy and Spain and spanned both the acute and convalescent phases of COVID-19. The prospective study material was composed of cDNA or gDNA derived from T cells, B-cell-depleted T cells, or PBMCs. The sample metadata nearly always contained a de-identified subject ID, COVID-19 status, age in years and sex. Where available, HLA class I and class II types were obtained from metadata supplied by the sample provider rather than from assay-based typing. The samples were drawn from the first 160 participants of the ongoing ImmuneRACE study and from roughly 1,300 subjects provided by 6 global collaborators. A freely available public database, intended as a resource for researchers studying the immune response to SARS-CoV-2, is where the repertoires were released. Subjects who had been exposed to COVID-19, were actively infected with it, or had recovered from it provided the deeply sampled blood TCRbeta repertoires that made up the dataset.

Measured from the cysteine to the phenylalanine, the CDR3 is 14 residues long. Here the CDR3 DNA is all that survives: 42 bases in frame from base 1. For this chain, trimming is 6 bases at the V end and 0 bases at the J end, and the number of junction bases without a gene match is 3. CDR1 and CDR2, per the germline V gene, are MDHEN and SYDVKM. The full study reports these points: The amount of clinical and demographic metadata varied by source and participant and was provided uncurated.

On this clone itself: It lacks a known antigen. Base-call qualities are not available, and no considerably larger clone is one nucleotide away.

Participants in the prospective study were aged roughly 18 to 95 years, lived in about two dozen United States geographic areas, and enrolled through a virtual design. In the prospective study, cohorts were assigned on the basis of participant-reported clinical history obtained from a screening survey and a study questionnaire. Exposed participants had been in contact, within 2 weeks of entering the study, with a person who had a PCR-confirmed or clinician-diagnosed case of COVID-19. Each participant in the prospective study had whole blood, serum and a nasopharyngeal or oropharyngeal swab collected by mobile phlebotomists. Over an approximately 2-month period, participants in the prospective study had the option of providing additional blood draws and questionnaires. Before DNA extraction, prospective study blood samples were shipped either frozen or at room temperature. TCRbeta CDR3 regions were amplified from genomic DNA by means of the immunoSEQ Assay, a bias-controlled multiplex PCR. In the source study's methods: Within the assay, amplification of reference gene primers was used to estimate how many nucleated cells each sample contained. To quantify the absolute abundance of each unique TCRbeta CDR3 rearrangement, sequence reads were collapsed and filtered. For each sample, productive Simpson clonality was calculated as the square root of Simpson's diversity index across productive rearrangements. Sourced from immuneACCESS, this table was stored by TCRdb with only in-frame sequences that have V and J called. A share of the clones is absent; for the studies checked, an unresolved V gene accounts for under half, and the remainder has no known explanation. The D gene and trimming were derived from the DNA, and the V and J assignments and clone size from that table. The table for this sample lists 300,000 to 350,000 clones; about 90% of them were counted only once. The biggest ten clones account for 0.85% to 1.3% of the sample.

This sequence originates from a woman aged 25 to 45 who had been exposed to COVID-19. Sequenced input: PBMCs or T cells enriched from blood (not recorded which). This chain joins TRBV28 to TRBJ2-7, with 9 bases matching TRBD2. Read as DNA, the sequence is TGTGCCAGCAGAAGCGGGGGGAGCTCCTACGAGCAGTACTTC. This translates into CASRSGGSSYEQYF.